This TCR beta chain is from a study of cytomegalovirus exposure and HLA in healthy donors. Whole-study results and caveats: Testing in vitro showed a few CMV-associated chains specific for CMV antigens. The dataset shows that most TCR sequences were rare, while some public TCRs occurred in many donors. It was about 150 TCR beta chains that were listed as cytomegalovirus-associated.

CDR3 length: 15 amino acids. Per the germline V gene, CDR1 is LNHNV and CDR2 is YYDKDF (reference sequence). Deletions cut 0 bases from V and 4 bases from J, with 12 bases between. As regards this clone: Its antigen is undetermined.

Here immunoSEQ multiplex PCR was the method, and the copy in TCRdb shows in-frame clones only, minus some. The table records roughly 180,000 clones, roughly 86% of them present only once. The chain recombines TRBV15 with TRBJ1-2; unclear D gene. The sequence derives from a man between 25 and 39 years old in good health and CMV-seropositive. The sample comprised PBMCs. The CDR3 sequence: CATSRDLVSSYGYTF. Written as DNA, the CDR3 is TGTGCCACCAGCAGAGATCTAGTCTCTAGCTATGGCTACACCTTC. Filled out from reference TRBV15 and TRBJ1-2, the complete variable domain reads DAMVIQNPRYQVTQFGKPVTLSCSQTLNHNVMYWYQQKSSQAPKLLFHYYDKDFNNEADTPDNFQSRRPNTSFCFLDIRSPGLGDTAMYLCATSRDLVSSYGYTFGSGTRLTVV.